This T cell receptor beta chain was sequenced during a study of blood T cells in healthy people across ages. The CDR3 sequence is 11 residues long. CDR1 is MNHEY, CDR2 SVGEGT, per germline. Trimming took off 8 bases at V and 3 bases at J, with 8 bases between the two ends. Combining a sample-barcoded 5' primer with a J-beta primer mix, a second PCR ran for roughly 6 to 11 cycles. TCRdb called the 5' RACE reads again in MiXCR, with one record for every CDR3 protein. Here the sample spans around 1.7 million distinct CDR3 sequences, over 25% being singletons. Overall study results and limits: Both higher diversity and more naive CD4+ cells marked long-lived donors when set against aged donors.

About this clonotype: Its matching antigen is unknown.

The TCR comes from a woman in her twenties or thirties in good health. The sequenced material came from blood. The chain employs TRBV6-2 or TRBV6-3 and TRBJ2-7; D not certain. CDR3 nucleotides: TGTGCCAGCGGAGAAATCTACGAGCAGTACTTC. It specifies CASGEIYEQYF.